A single sample is the source of the 8 T cell receptor beta chains below, sequenced in a study of T cells after yellow fever vaccination. One entry per CDR3 protein, called by TCRdb with MiXCR from the 5' RACE reads. The table records hundreds of thousands of distinct CDR3 sequences, 15% to 20% of them present only once. Specimen: PBMCs, collected before the yellow fever booster vaccination. The origin of the receptors is a man aged 18-30 years who received the YFV17D yellow fever vaccine.

This clonotype occurred a few times. The V gene is TRBV4-2, the J gene TRBJ1-1; 7 bases are a match to TRBD1. V gave up 0 bases and J gave up 4 bases; unmatched junction bases: 8. Germline CDR1 and CDR2: LGHNA and YNFKEQ. CDR3 length: 16 amino acids. CDR3 in DNA: TGTGCCAGCAGCCAAGATTTCAACAGGGGATTCACTGAAGCTTTCTTT. Its protein is CASSQDFNRGFTEAFF.

The rearrangement uses TRBV5-1 and TRBJ1-1; possibly TRBD1 for D (6 bases). This CDR3 has 15 residues. Trimming took 5 bases from V and 4 from J, leaving 18 bases between them. Germline V gene data show CDR1 as SGHRS and CDR2 as YFSETQ. DNA of the CDR3: TGCGCCAGCAGGAGAGGGGGAGGAGGGAGCACTGAAGCTTTCTTT. This encodes CASRRGGGGSTEAFF.

This clonotype appeared a few times. The chain combines TRBV12-3 or TRBV12-4 with TRBJ1-2; 7 nucleotides match TRBD1. CDR3 length: 13 amino acids. Losses at the gene ends were 7 bases for V and 1 base for J; bases not matched to a gene: 3. CDR3 in DNA: TGTGCCAGCATGGACAGGAGTAACTATGGCTACACCTTC. Translation: CASMDRSNYGYTF.

The CDR3 DNA reads TGTGCCAGCAGCGTCTACGAGGGCACCGGGGAGCTGTTTTTT. As protein: CASSVYEGTGELFF. The chain employs TRBV9 and TRBJ2-2; tentatively, D is TRBD2 (5 bases). V dropped 2 bases and J dropped 4 bases, with 9 bases sitting between them. Germline values: CDR1 SGDLS, CDR2 YYNGEE. This CDR3 comprises 14 residues.

A few counts support this clonotype. J is TRBJ2-5 and V is TRBV20-1, with TRBD2 matching 11 bases. Germline CDR1 and CDR2: DFQATT and SNEGSKA (reference sequence). This CDR3 has 19 amino acids. With V trimmed by 1 base and J by 5 bases, 18 bases remained unmatched. The CDR3 sequence is CSARAYLIPQTSGEETQYF. The CDR3, as DNA: TGCAGTGCTAGAGCCTATCTAATTCCCCAGACTAGCGGGGAGGAGACCCAGTACTTC.

This clonotype was counted between two and nine times. The chain employs TRBV7-2 and TRBJ2-3; the D gene could be TRBD1 or TRBD2 (5 bases each). Looked up from germline, CDR1 is SGHTA and CDR2 is FQGNSA. V lost 1 base and J lost 5, with 10 bases in between. This CDR3 comprises 14 residues. CDR3 in DNA: TGTGCCAGCAGCTTAGACGGGGCGGTAGATACGCAGTATTTT. This encodes CASSLDGAVDTQYF.

This sequence joins TRBV20-1 and TRBJ1-1; perhaps TRBD1 as D (6 bases). Germline-derived CDR1 and CDR2 are DFQATT and SNEGSKA (reference sequence). The CDR3 sequence is 13 residues long. The V gene lost 2 bases and the J gene lost 7 bases, with 14 bases spanning the gap. CDR3 loop: CSARLRRGYEAFF. The CDR3 DNA reads TGCAGTGCTAGACTTCGCAGGGGCTATGAAGCTTTCTTT.

This clonotype appeared a few times. The chain is built from TRBV20-1 and TRBJ1-1; D is unresolved. Germline lookup yields CDR1 DFQATT and CDR2 SNEGSKA (reference sequence). Trimming removed 2 bases at V and 1 base at J, with 11 bases between. There are 14 residues in the CDR3. CDR3 residues: CSARPGAGNTEAFF. The CDR3 bases are TGCAGTGCTAGACCAGGAGCGGGGAACACTGAAGCTTTCTTT.